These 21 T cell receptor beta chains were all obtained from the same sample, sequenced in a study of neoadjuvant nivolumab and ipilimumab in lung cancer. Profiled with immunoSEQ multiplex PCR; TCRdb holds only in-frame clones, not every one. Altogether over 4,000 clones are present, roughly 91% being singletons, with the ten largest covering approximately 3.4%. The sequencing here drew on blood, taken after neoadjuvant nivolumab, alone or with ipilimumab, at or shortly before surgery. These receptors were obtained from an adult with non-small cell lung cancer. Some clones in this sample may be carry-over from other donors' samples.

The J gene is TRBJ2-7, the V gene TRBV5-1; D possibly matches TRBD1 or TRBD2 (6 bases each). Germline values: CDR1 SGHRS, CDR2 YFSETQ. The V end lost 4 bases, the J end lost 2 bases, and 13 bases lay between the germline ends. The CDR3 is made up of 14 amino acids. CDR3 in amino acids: CASSQGTGAYEQYF. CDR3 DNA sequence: TGCGCCAGCAGCCAGGGGACGGGAGCCTACGAGCAGTACTTC.

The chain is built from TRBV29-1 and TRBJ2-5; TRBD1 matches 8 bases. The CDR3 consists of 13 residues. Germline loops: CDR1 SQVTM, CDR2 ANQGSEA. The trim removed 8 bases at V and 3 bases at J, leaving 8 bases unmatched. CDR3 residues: CSSSGQGKETQYF. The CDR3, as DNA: TGCAGCTCAAGCGGACAGGGTAAAGAGACCCAGTACTTC.

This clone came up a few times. The CDR3 protein is CASSRTGDEHGYTF. Here the CDR3 DNA reads TGTGCCAGCAGCCGGACAGGCGACGAACATGGCTACACCTTC. The chain is built from TRBV7-2 and TRBJ1-2; TRBD1 matches 7 bases. This CDR3 has 14 amino acids. Looked up from germline, CDR1 is SGHTA and CDR2 is FQGNSA. V lost 5 bases and J lost 6; bases outside the gene matches: 9.

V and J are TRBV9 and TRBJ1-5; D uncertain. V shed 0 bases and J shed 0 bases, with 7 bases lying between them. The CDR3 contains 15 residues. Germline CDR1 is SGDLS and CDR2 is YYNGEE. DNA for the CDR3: TGTGCCAGCAGCGTAGAAGGGAATAGCAATCAGCCCCAGCATTTT. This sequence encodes CASSVEGNSNQPQHF.

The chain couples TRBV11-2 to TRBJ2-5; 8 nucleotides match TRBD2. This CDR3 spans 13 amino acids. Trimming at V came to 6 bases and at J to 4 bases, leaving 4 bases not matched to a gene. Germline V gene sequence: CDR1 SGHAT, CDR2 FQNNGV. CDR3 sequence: CASSYLAGETQYF. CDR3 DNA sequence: TGTGCCAGCAGTTATCTAGCGGGAGAGACCCAGTACTTC.

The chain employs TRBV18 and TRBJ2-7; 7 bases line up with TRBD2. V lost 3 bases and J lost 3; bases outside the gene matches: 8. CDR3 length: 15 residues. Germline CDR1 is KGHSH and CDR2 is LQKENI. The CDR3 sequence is CASSPLPGLFYEQYF. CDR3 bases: TGTGCCAGCTCACCCCTACCGGGACTATTCTACGAGCAGTACTTC.

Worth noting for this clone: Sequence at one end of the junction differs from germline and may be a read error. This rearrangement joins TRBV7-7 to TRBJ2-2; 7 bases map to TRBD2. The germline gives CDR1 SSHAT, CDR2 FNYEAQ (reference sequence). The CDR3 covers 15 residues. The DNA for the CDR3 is TGTGCTAGCAGCTTTTCAGCGGGGATTACCGGGGAGCTGTTTTTT. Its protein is CASSFSAGITGELFF.

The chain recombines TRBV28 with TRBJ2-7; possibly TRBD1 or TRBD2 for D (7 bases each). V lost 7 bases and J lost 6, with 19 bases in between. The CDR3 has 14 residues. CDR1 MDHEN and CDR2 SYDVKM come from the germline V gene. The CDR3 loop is CASIPRGRGGEQYF. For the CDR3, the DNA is TGTGCCAGCATCCCAAGGGGCAGGGGGGGCGAGCAGTACTTC.

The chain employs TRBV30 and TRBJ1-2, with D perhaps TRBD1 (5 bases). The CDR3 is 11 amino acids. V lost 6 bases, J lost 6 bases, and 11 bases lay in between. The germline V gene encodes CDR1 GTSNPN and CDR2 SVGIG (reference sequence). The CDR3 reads CACLGEHGYTF. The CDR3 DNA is TGTGCCTGCCTAGGGGAACATGGCTACACCTTC.

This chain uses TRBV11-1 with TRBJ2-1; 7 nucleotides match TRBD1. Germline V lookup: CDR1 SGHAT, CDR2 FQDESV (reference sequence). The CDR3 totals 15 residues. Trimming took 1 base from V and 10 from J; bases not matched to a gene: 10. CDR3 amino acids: CASSLDEGRGREQFF. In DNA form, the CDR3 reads TGTGCCAGCAGCTTAGATGAGGGCAGGGGGAGAGAGCAGTTCTTC.

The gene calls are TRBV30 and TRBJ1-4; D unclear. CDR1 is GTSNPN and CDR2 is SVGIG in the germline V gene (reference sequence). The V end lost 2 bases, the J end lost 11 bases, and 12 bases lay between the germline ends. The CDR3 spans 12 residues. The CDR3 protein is CAWSSSSLKLFF. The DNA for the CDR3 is TGTGCCTGGAGTTCTTCTAGCCTGAAACTGTTTTTT.

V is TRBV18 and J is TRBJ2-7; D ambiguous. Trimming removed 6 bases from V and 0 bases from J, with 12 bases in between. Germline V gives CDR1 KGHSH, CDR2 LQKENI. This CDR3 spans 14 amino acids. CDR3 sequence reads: CASSAMGFSYEQYF. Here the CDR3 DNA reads TGTGCCAGCTCCGCCATGGGGTTCTCCTACGAGCAGTACTTC.

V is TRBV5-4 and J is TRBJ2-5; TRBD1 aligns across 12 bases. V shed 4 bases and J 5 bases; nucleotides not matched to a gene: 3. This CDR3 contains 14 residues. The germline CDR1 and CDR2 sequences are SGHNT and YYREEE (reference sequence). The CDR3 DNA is TGTGCCAGCAGCCCTGGGACAGGGGGCGAGACCCAGTACTTC. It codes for CASSPGTGGETQYF.

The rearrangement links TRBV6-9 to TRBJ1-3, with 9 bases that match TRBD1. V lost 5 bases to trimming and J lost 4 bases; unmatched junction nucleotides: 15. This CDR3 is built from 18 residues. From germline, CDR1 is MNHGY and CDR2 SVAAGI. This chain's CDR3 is CASSIPEGTGWWGNTIYF. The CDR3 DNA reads TGTGCCAGCAGTATACCGGAGGGGACAGGGTGGTGGGGAAACACCATATATTTT.

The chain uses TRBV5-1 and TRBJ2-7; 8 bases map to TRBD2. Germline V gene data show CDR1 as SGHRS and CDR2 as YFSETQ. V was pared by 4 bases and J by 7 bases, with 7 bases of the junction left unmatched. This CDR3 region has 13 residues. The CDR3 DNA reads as TGCGCCAGCAGCGGGGCATCGGGGGGGGAGCAGTACTTC. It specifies CASSGASGGEQYF.

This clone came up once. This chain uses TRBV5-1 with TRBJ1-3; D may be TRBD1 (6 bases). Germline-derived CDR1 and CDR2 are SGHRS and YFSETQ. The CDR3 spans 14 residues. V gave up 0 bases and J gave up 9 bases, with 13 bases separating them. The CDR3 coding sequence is TGCGCCAGCAGCTTGGAGGACAGTCAAGGCACCATATATTTT. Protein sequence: CASSLEDSQGTIYF.

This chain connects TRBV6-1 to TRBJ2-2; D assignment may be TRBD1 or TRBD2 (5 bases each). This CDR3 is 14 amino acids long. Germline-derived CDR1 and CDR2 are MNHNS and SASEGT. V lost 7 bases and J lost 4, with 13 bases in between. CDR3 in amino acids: CASTGAGFTGELFF. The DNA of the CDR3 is TGTGCCAGCACCGGGGCCGGGTTCACCGGGGAGCTGTTTTTT.

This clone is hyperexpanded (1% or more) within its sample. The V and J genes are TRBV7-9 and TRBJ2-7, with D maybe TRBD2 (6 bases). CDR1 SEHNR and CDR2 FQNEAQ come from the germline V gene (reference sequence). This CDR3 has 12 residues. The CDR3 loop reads CAVAGSWYEQYF. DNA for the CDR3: TGTGCGGTGGCGGGAAGTTGGTACGAGCAGTACTTC.

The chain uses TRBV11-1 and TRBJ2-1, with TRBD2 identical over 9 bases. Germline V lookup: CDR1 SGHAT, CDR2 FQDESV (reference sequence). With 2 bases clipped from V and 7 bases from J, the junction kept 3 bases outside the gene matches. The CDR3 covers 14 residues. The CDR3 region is CASSLIAGGNEQFF. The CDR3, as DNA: TGTGCCAGCAGCTTAATCGCGGGGGGGAATGAGCAGTTCTTC.

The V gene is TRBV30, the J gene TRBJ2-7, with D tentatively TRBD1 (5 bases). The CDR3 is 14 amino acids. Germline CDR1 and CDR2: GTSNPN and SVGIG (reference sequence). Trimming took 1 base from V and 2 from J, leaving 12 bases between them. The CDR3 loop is CAWSALGAPYEQYF. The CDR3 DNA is TGTGCCTGGAGTGCTTTAGGGGCCCCCTACGAGCAGTACTTC.

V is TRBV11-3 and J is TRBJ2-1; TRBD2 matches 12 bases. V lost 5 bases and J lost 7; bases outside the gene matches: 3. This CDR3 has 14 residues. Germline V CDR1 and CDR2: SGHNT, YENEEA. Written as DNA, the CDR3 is TGTGCCAGCAGCCCCGGACTAGCGGGGAATGAGCAGTTCTTC. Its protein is CASSPGLAGNEQFF.